Listed here is a single TCR beta chain. Its ends do not fully match the called genes, so a read error is possible. This specimen belongs to a study of T cell responses to AZD1222 COVID-19 vaccine. Some clones are missing from TCRdb's copy, which holds only in-frame ones; the method was immunoSEQ multiplex PCR. The data contain 95,000 to 100,000 clones, 85% to 90% of them singletons. The germline CDR1 and CDR2 sequences are KGHSH and LQKENI. The CDR3 is 16 residues long. This sequence was found in an adult who received the AZD1222 COVID-19 vaccine. Sequences were derived from peripheral blood, sampled 28 days after the second AZD1222 dose. The chain couples TRBV18 to TRBJ1-2; D is possibly TRBD1 (6 bases). The CDR3 DNA follows: TGTGCCAGCTCTCCACCGGGGAACAGGGTGGCATATGGCTACACCTTC. Its protein product is CASSPPGNRVAYGYTF.